The 19 T cell receptor beta chains reported below all come from one sample, sequenced in a study of CD8 T cells in ankylosing spondylitis. In TCRdb, the 5' RACE reads were re-called with MiXCR into one record per CDR3 protein. Here the sample spans about 840,000 distinct CDR3 sequences, around 11% being singletons. Study outcomes and limitations: Blood from ankylosing spondylitis patients appeared to carry a characteristic roughly eight-variant TCR beta motif.

Their cognate antigens are unknown. The sequenced sample consisted of blood, either unsorted or a sorted T cell fraction (not recorded which). These TCRs come from a male donor with ankylosing spondylitis.

In its sample, this clonotype was seen many times. This chain joins TRBV20-1 and TRBJ1-4; D is possibly TRBD1 (6 bases). CDR3 length: 14 residues. V was trimmed by 5 bases and J by 13 bases, leaving 23 bases between them. Germline V gene lookup returns CDR1 DFQATT and CDR2 SNEGSKA (reference sequence). The CDR3, as DNA: TGCAGTGCTTTCGGGACACCCAGTTGGGACCCACTGTTTTTT. Amino acids: CSAFGTPSWDPLFF.

J is TRBJ2-7 and V is TRBV7-9, with 10 positions matching TRBD1. The trim removed 7 bases at V and 5 bases at J, leaving 11 bases unmatched. The CDR3 is 15 residues long. The V gene's germline CDR1 is SEHNR and CDR2 FQNEAQ (reference sequence). CDR3 residues: CASNLEWDRGNEQYF. CDR3 nucleotide sequence: TGTGCCAGCAACCTGGAGTGGGACAGGGGCAACGAGCAGTACTTC.

The chain carries TRBV18 and TRBJ2-7; 7 bases are a match to TRBD1. V gave up 6 bases and J gave up 7 bases; unmatched junction bases: 9. CDR3 size: 13 residues. Germline V CDR1 and CDR2: KGHSH, LQKENI. CDR3 sequence: CASSPTGDGEQYF. The CDR3 coding sequence is TGTGCCAGCTCTCCCACAGGGGATGGGGAGCAGTACTTC.

This clonotype was counted many times. The chain links TRBV29-1 to TRBJ2-3, with 8 positions matching TRBD2. Germline lookup yields CDR1 SQVTM and CDR2 ANQGSEA. CDR3 size: 16 residues. J gave up 0 bases and V 2 bases, and 7 bases lay outside the gene matches. The CDR3 region has the DNA TGCAGCGTTGAAAGGGGTAGCGGGACTAGCACAGATACGCAGTATTTT. Translating gives CSVERGSGTSTDTQYF.

This clonotype turned up a few times. The CDR3 bases are TGTGCCAGCAGCCCCGGACAATACCTGAACACTGAAGCTTTCTTT. Translated, it gives CASSPGQYLNTEAFF. The chain is built from TRBV11-1 and TRBJ1-1, with TRBD1 as a possible D gene (5 bases). The CDR3 sequence is 15 residues long. Germline V CDR1 and CDR2: SGHAT, FQDESV (reference sequence). V was pared by 5 bases and J by 0 bases, with 13 bases between.

This chain links TRBV25-1 with TRBJ1-4; no firm D call. The CDR3 has 14 amino acids. Trimming took off 1 base at V and 8 bases at J, with 11 bases between the two ends. Looked up from germline, CDR1 is MGHDK and CDR2 is SYGVNS. The DNA of the CDR3 is TGTGCCAGCAGTGAATCGGTGCCCGGGGAAAAACTGTTTTTT. This encodes CASSESVPGEKLFF.

V gene TRBV6-1 combines with J gene TRBJ2-7; 9 bases align to TRBD1. The junction had 11 bases not matched to a gene; V was cut back by 5 bases and J by 3 bases. The CDR3 has 16 amino acids. The V gene's germline CDR1 is MNHNS and CDR2 SASEGT. DNA for the CDR3: TGTGCCAGCAGTCTAAACCGGGACAGGGTCTACTACGAGCAGTACTTC. Its translation: CASSLNRDRVYYEQYF.

This clonotype showed up just a few times. This chain connects TRBV24-1 to TRBJ2-3; D might be TRBD1 or TRBD2, each matching 7 bases. The CDR3 contains 13 residues. Trimming took 9 bases from V and 7 from J, leaving 16 bases between them. Germline-derived CDR1 and CDR2 are KGHDR and SFDVKD. The CDR3 loop is CATAGEGANTQYF. The CDR3 DNA follows: TGTGCCACCGCGGGGGAGGGGGCGAATACGCAGTATTTT.

The rearrangement links TRBV7-2 to TRBJ1-1; D is perhaps TRBD1 (5 bases). V was clipped by 4 bases and J by 0 bases, with 12 bases between them. Germline V lookup: CDR1 SGHTA, CDR2 FQGNSA. This CDR3 region has 15 residues. The CDR3 nucleotides are TGTGCCAGCAGCTCGCCAGGGCGGTTGAACACTGAAGCTTTCTTT. Its protein is CASSSPGRLNTEAFF. The variable domain in full, with the rest retrieved from reference TRBV7-2 and TRBJ1-1, is GAGVSQSPSNKVTEKGKDVELRCDPISGHTALYWYRQSLGQGLEFLIYFQGNSAPDKSGLPSDRFSAERTGGSVSTLTIQRTQQEDSAVYLCASSSPGRLNTEAFFGQGTRLTVV.

The V call is TRBV24-1, the J call TRBJ2-3, with TRBD2 as a possible D gene (6 bases). The germline V gene has CDR1 KGHDR and CDR2 SFDVKD. The length of the CDR3 is 14 residues. With 4 bases removed from V and 4 bases from J, the gap between germline ends came to 11 bases. The CDR3 DNA sequence: TGTGCCACCAGTGACCAGCTAGCGTCAGATACGCAGTATTTT. Its translation is CATSDQLASDTQYF.

This clonotype was seen many times. This chain connects TRBV11-1 to TRBJ2-7; 11 bases are shared with TRBD2. J was trimmed by 2 bases and V by 5 bases; bases with no gene match: 5. There are 15 residues in the CDR3. Germline loops: CDR1 SGHAT, CDR2 FQDESV (reference sequence). The CDR3 sequence is CASSRTSGLTYEQYF. The CDR3 nucleotides read TGTGCCAGCAGCCGGACTAGCGGGCTGACCTACGAGCAGTACTTC.

Only a few counts were recorded for this clonotype. The chain recombines TRBV5-1 with TRBJ2-7, with D maybe TRBD2 (6 bases). The V gene lost 7 bases and the J gene lost 5 bases, with 28 bases spanning the gap. Germline loops: CDR1 SGHRS, CDR2 YFSETQ. This CDR3 spans 17 amino acids. For the CDR3, the DNA is TGCGCCAGCGACCCCGGGCGAGGGACGGCGGGGACCAACGAGCAGTACTTC. Translating it yields CASDPGRGTAGTNEQYF.

The chain joins TRBV20-1 to TRBJ1-1; 10 bases fit TRBD1. The CDR3 is 13 amino acids. CDR1 DFQATT and CDR2 SNEGSKA come from the germline V gene (reference sequence). The V gene end was trimmed by 6 bases and the J gene end by 4 bases; junction bases not matched to a gene: 5. The CDR3 here is CSAPRDRGTEAFF. The CDR3 DNA is TGCAGTGCGCCCCGGGACAGGGGCACTGAAGCTTTCTTT.

J is TRBJ2-3 and V is TRBV12-3 or TRBV12-4; D is uncertain. The V and J ends lost 2 bases and 3 bases respectively, with 12 bases between them. The CDR3 length is 15 residues. The CDR3 DNA reads TGTGCCAGCAGTTTATGGCAGAGTGGGACAGATACGCAGTATTTT. As protein: CASSLWQSGTDTQYF.

This sequence joins TRBV20-1 and TRBJ2-3; D might be TRBD2 (6 bases). Trimming removed 1 base at V and 2 bases at J, with 13 bases between. The V gene's germline CDR1 is DFQATT and CDR2 SNEGSKA (reference sequence). The CDR3 runs 15 residues. The CDR3, as DNA: TGCAGTGCTAGAGCGCAGCGGGTATCCACAGATACGCAGTATTTT. As protein: CSARAQRVSTDTQYF.

This clonotype was recorded at least ten times. The chain carries TRBV12-3 or TRBV12-4 and TRBJ1-1; 11 bases agree with TRBD1. V was clipped by 7 bases and J by 1 base; unmatched bases: 5. This CDR3 is 15 amino acids long. The CDR3 loop is CASNLGQGANTEAFF. The CDR3 DNA sequence: TGTGCCAGCAACTTAGGACAGGGGGCGAACACTGAAGCTTTCTTT.

V gene TRBV20-1 combines with J gene TRBJ1-5, with a tentative D call TRBD1 (5 bases). Germline loops: CDR1 DFQATT, CDR2 SNEGSKA (reference sequence). Trimming cost V 1 base and J 0 bases, with 13 bases left between them. There are 16 residues in the CDR3. The CDR3, as DNA: TGCAGTGCTAGAGGCAGGGTCTACTATAGCAATCAGCCCCAGCATTTT. Translated: CSARGRVYYSNQPQHF.

At least ten counts were recorded for this clonotype. CDR3 in DNA: TGTGCCAGCAGCTTAGTCGGGAGCAGCTCCTACAATGAGCAGTTCTTC. Protein: CASSLVGSSSYNEQFF. The chain links TRBV7-2 to TRBJ2-1, with D possibly matching TRBD2 (6 bases). Trimming took off 1 base at V and 0 bases at J, with 10 bases between the two ends. From germline, CDR1 is SGHTA and CDR2 FQGNSA. This CDR3 region has 16 residues. The entire variable domain, with the rest obtained from reference TRBV7-2 and TRBJ2-1, is as follows: GAGVSQSPSNKVTEKGKDVELRCDPISGHTALYWYRQSLGQGLEFLIYFQGNSAPDKSGLPSDRFSAERTGGSVSTLTIQRTQQEDSAVYLCASSLVGSSSYNEQFFGPGTRLTVL.

This clonotype was picked up a small number of times. The J gene is TRBJ1-1, the V gene TRBV12-3 or TRBV12-4; possible D gene TRBD1, 5 bases. The length of the CDR3 is 15 residues. V lost 4 bases, J lost 1 base, and 13 bases lay in between. DNA for the CDR3: TGTGCCAGCAGTTCCTCACGGAGGGGGAACACTGAAGCTTTCTTT. Its translation: CASSSSRRGNTEAFF.